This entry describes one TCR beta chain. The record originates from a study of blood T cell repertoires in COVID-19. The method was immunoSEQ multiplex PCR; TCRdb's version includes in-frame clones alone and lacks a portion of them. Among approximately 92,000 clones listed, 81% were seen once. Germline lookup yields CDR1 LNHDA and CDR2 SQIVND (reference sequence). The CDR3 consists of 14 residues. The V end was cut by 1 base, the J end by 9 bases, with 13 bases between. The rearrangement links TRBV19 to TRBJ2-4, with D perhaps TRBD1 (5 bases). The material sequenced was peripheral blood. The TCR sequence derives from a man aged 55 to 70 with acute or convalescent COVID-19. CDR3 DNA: TGTGCCAGTAGTATAGGGACAATTCATGTCATTCAGTACTTC. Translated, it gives CASSIGTIHVIQYF.